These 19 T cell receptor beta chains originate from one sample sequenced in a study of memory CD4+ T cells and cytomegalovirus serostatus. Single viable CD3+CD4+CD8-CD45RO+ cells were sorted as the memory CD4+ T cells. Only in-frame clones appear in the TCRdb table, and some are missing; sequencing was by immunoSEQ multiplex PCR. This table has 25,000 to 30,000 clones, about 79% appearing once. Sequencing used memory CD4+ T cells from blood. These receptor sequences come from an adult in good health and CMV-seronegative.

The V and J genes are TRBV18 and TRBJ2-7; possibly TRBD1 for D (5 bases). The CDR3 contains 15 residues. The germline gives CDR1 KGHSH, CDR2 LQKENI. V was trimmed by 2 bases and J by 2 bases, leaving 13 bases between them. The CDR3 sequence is CASSPAEGVPYEQYF. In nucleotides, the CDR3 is TGTGCCAGCTCACCAGCAGAAGGGGTGCCCTACGAGCAGTACTTC.

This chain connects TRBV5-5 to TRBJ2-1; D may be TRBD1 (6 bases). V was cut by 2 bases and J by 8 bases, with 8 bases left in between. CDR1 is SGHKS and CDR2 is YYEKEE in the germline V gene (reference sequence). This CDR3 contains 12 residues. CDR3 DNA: TGTGCCAGCAGCTTTACAGGGTATGAGCAGTTCTTC. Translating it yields CASSFTGYEQFF.

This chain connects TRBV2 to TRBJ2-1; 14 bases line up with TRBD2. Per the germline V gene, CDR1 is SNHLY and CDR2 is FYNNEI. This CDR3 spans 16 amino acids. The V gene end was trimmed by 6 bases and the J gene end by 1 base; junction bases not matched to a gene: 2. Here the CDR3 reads CASRGLAGESYNEQFF. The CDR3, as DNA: TGTGCCAGCAGGGGACTAGCGGGAGAATCCTACAATGAGCAGTTCTTC.

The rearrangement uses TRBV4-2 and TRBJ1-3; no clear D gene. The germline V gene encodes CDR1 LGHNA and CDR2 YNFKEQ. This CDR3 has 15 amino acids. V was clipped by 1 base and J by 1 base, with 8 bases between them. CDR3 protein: CASSQVGGSGNTIYF. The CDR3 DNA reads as TGTGCCAGCAGCCAAGTAGGAGGTTCTGGAAACACCATATATTTT.

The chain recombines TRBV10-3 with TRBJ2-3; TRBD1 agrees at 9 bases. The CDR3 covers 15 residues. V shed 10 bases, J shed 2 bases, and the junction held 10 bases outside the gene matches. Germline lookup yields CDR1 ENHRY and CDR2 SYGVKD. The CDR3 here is CATHIGTGNTDTQYF. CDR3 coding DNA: TGTGCCACGCATATAGGGACAGGGAACACAGATACGCAGTATTTT.

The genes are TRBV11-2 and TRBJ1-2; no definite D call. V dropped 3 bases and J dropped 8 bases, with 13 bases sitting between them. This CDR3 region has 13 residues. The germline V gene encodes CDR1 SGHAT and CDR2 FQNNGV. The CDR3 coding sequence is TGTGCCAGCAGCTTCGCGCCCGCCGCGGGCTACACCTTC. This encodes CASSFAPAAGYTF.

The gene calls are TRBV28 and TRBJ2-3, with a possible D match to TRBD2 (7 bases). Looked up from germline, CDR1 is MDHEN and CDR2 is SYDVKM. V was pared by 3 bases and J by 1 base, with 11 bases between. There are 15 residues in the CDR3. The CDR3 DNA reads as TGTGCCAGCAGTTTTCAGGGGAGGGGCACAGATACGCAGTATTTT. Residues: CASSFQGRGTDTQYF.

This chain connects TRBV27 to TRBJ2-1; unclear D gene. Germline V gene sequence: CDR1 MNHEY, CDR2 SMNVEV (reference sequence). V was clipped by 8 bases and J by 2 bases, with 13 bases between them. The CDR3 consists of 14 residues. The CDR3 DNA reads TGTGCCAGCGCCAAGAATACCCCCTACAATGAGCAGTTCTTC. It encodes CASAKNTPYNEQFF.

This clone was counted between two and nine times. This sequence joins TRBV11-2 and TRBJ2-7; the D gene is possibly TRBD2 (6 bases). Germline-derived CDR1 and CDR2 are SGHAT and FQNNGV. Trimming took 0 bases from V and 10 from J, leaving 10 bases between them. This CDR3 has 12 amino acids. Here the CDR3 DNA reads TGTGCCAGCAGCTTAGAAGACGGGGGACAGTACTTC. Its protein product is CASSLEDGGQYF.

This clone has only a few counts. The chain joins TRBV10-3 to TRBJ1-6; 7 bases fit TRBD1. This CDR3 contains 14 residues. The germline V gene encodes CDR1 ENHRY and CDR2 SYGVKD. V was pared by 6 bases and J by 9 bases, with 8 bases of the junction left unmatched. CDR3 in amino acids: CAIRDGQVGSPLHF. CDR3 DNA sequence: TGTGCCATCAGGGACGGACAGGTGGGTTCACCCCTCCACTTT.

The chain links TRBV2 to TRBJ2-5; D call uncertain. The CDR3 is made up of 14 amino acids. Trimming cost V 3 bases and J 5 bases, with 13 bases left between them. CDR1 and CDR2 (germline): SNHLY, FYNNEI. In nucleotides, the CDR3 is TGTGCCAGCAGTGAGCTGTCGGATATGGAGACCCAGTACTTC. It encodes CASSELSDMETQYF.

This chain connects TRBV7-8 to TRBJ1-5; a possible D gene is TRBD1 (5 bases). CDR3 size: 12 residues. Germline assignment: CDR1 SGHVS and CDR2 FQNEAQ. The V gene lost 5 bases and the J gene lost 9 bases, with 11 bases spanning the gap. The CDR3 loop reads CASSRGTGPQHF. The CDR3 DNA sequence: TGTGCCAGCAGCCGGGGGACGGGGCCCCAGCATTTT.

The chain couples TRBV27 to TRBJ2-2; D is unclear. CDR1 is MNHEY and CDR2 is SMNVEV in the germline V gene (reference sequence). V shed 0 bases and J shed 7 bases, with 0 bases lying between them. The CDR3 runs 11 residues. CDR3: CASSLSGELFF. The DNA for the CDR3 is TGTGCCAGCAGTTTATCCGGGGAGCTGTTTTTT.

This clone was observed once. The CDR3 DNA reads TGTGCCAGCAGCTTAGCCCGAGTGGGAGTTGAGACCCAGTACTTC. Its protein product is CASSLARVGVETQYF. V and J are TRBV7-6 and TRBJ2-5; tentative D call: TRBD2 (5 bases). From germline, CDR1 is SGHVS and CDR2 FNYEAQ. The CDR3 is 15 residues long. V was cut by 0 bases and J by 5 bases, with 13 bases left in between.

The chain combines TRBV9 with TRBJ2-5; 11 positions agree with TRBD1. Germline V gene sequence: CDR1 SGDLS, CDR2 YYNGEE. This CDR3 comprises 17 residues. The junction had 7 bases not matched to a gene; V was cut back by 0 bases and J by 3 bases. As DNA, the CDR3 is TGTGCCAGCAGCGTAGGTTTGGGGGACAGGGGGGAAGAGACCCAGTACTTC. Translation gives CASSVGLGDRGEETQYF.

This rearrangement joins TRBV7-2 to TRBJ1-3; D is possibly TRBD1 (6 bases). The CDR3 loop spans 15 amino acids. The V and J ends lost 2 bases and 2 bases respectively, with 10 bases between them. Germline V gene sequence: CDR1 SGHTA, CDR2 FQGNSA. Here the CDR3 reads CASSLQGQTGNTIYF. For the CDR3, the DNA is TGTGCCAGCAGCTTACAGGGGCAGACTGGAAACACCATATATTTT.

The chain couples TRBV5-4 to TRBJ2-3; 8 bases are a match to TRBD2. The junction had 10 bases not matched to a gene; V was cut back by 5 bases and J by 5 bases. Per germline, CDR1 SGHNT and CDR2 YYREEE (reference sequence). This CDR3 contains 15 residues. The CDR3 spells CASRAAGGAVDTQYF. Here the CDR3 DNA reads TGTGCCAGCAGGGCGGCGGGGGGCGCCGTAGATACGCAGTATTTT.

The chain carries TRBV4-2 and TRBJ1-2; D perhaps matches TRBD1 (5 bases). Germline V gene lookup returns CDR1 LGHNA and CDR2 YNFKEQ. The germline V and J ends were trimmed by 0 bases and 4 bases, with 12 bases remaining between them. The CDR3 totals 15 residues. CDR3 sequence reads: CASSQDLRGGYGYTF. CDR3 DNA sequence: TGTGCCAGCAGCCAAGATTTGCGGGGGGGCTATGGCTACACCTTC.

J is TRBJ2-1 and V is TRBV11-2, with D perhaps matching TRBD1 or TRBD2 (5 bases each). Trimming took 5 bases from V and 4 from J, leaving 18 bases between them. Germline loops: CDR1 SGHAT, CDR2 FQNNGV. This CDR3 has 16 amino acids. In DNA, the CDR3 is TGTGCCAGCAGCACGGGGCTGGGAAGAGAATACAATGAGCAGTTCTTC. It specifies CASSTGLGREYNEQFF.